The entry that follows covers one TCR beta chain sequence. The antigen is not known. This entry is derived from a study of OX40 agonist ivuxolimab in advanced cancers. Study in general: Patients received the agonistic anti-OX40 (CD134) antibody ivuxolimab. Recorded diagnoses for dose-escalation patients were hepatocellular carcinoma, melanoma, renal cell or head and neck cancer. Partial responses were achieved by three patients, one with hepatocellular carcinoma and two with cutaneous melanoma. Overall study findings and caveats: The mean number of expanded clones was higher in CD8+ T cells than in CD4+.

TCRdb keeps only in-frame clones here, not all; method: immunoSEQ multiplex PCR. The table includes roughly 70,000 clones, roughly nine tenths detected once. Trimming cost V 6 bases and J 8 bases; bases outside gene matches: 12. This CDR3 is built from 16 residues. Germline CDR1 reads LNHNV; CDR2 reads YYDKDF (reference sequence). The input for sequencing was CD4+ or CD8+ T cells sorted from blood, taken in a trial of the OX40 agonist ivuxolimab. The chain recombines TRBV15 with TRBJ2-4, with 11 positions matching TRBD2. The TCR comes from an adult with an advanced solid tumor such as melanoma, head and neck, liver or kidney cancer. The DNA of the CDR3 is TGTGCCACCAGGCCAGGGACTAGCGGCTCTTCGGACATTCAGTACTTC. Protein sequence: CATRPGTSGSSDIQYF.